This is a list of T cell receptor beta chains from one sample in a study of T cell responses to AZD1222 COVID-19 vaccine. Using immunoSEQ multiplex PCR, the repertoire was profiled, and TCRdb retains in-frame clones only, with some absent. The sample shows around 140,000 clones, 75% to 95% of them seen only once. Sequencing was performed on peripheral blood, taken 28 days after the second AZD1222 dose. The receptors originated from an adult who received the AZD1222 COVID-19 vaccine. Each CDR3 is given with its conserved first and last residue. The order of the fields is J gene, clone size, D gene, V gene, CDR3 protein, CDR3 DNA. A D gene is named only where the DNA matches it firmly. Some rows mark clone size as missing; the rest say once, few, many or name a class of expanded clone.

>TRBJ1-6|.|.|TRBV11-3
CASSSRAVGPLHF
TGTGCCAGCAGCTCCCGGGCCGTGGGGCCCCTCCACTTT
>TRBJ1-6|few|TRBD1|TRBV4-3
CASSPTGGGDSPLHF
TGCGCCAGCAGCCCCACAGGGGGTGGGGATTCACCCCTCCACTTT
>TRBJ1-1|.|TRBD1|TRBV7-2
CASSFDRVTEAFF
TGTGCCAGCAGCTTCGACAGGGTAACTGAAGCTTTCTTT
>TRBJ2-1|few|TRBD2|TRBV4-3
CASSPTSGPYNEQFF
TGCGCCAGCAGCCCTACTAGCGGGCCCTACAATGAGCAGTTCTTC
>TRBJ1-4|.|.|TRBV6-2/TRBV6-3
CASSASNEKLFF
TGTGCCAGCAGTGCCAGTAATGAAAAACTGTTTTTT
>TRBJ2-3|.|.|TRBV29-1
CSVYFSRPMTDTQYF
TGCAGCGTATACTTCAGCCGCCCTATGACAGATACGCAGTATTTT
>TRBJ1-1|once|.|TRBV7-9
CASSFGGRDTEAFF
TGTGCCAGCAGCTTCGGGGGTCGGGACACTGAAGCTTTCTTT
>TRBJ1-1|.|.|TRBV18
CASSPAPLSDTEAFF
TGTGCCAGCTCACCAGCGCCATTATCGGACACTGAAGCTTTCTTT
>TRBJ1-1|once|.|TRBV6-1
CASSEWRGNTEAFF
TGTGCCAGCAGTGAATGGAGGGGAAACACTGAAGCTTTCTTT
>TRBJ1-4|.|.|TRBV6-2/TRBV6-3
CASSDQGEKLFF
TGTGCCAGCAGTGACCAGGGGGAAAAACTGTTTTTT
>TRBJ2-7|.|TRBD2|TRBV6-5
CASSYSLGRGFEQYF
TGTGCCAGCAGTTACTCGCTGGGGCGGGGGTTCGAGCAGTACTTC
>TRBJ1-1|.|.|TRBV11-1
CASSFAEDTEAFF
TGTGCCAGCAGCTTCGCCGAGGACACTGAAGCTTTCTTT
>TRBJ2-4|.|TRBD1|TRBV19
CASSVQGALNIQYF
TGTGCCAGTAGTGTACAGGGGGCCCTGAACATTCAGTACTTC
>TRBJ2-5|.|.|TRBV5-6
CASRFTGAETQYF
TGTGCCAGCAGGTTTACTGGGGCAGAGACCCAGTACTTC
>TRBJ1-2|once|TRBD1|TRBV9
CASSVGQGTYGYTF
TGTGCCAGCAGCGTAGGACAGGGAACCTATGGCTACACCTTC
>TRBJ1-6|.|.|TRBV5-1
CASSLEGELSPLHF
TGCGCCAGCAGCTTGGAGGGAGAGTTGTCACCCCTCCACTTT
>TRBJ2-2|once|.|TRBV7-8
CASSPQEGRGTGELFF
TGTGCCAGCAGCCCCCAAGAGGGCCGTGGCACCGGGGAGCTGTTTTTT
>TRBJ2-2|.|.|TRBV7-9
CASSLEVGELFF
TGTGCCAGCAGCTTAGAAGTCGGGGAGCTGTTTTTT
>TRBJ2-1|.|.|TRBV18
CASSPREPPGNEQFF
TGTGCCAGCTCACCACGAGAGCCACCAGGCAATGAGCAGTTCTTC
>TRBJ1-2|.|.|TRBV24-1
CATSGQGNHGYTF
TGTGCCACCAGTGGTCAGGGGAATCATGGCTACACCTTC
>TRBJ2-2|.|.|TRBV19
CASKRGQNTGELFF
TGTGCCAGTAAACGGGGCCAGAACACCGGGGAGCTGTTTTTT
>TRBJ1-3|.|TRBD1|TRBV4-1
CASSRPGTDSSGNTIYF
TGCGCCAGCAGCCGACCTGGGACAGACAGCTCTGGAAACACCATATATTTT
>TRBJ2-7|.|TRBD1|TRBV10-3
CAIRGQGLHEQYF
TGTGCCATCAGGGGACAGGGTCTCCACGAGCAGTACTTC
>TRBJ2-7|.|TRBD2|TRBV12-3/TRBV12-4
CASSPGGSYEQYF
TGTGCCAGCAGTCCCGGGGGGTCCTACGAGCAGTACTTC
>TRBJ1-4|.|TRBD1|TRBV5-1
CASSFTGEANEKLFF
TGCGCCAGCAGCTTCACAGGGGAGGCAAATGAAAAACTGTTTTTT
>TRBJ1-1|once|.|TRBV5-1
CASSLGLGYTEAFF
TGCGCCAGCAGCTTGGGCCTGGGGTACACTGAAGCTTTCTTT